Listed below are T cell receptor beta chains from one sample, sequenced in a study of T cell responses to AZD1222 COVID-19 vaccine. Assay used: immunoSEQ multiplex PCR; TCRdb lists only in-frame clones, some missing. The sample holds about 150,000 clones, 85% to 95% seen once. Material: peripheral blood, obtained on day 0 of AZD1222 vaccination. The receptors derive from an adult in good health. The CDR3 runs from the conserved cysteine through the conserved F or W. D genes are given only for firm matches. Rows give clone size only sometimes, using once, few, many, or a class for an expanded clone.

v_call: TRBV19; clone_size: NA; j_call: TRBJ1-2; d_call: NA; cdr3_nt: TGTGCCAGTAGCTTGGGAGGTGGGGGAACTAACTATGGCTACACCTTC; cdr3_aa: CASSLGGGGTNYGYTF
v_call: TRBV18; clone_size: NA; j_call: TRBJ2-7; d_call: TRBD2; cdr3_nt: TGTGCCAGCTCGACGTCAGCGGGAGGCGACGAGCAGTACTTC; cdr3_aa: CASSTSAGGDEQYF
v_call: TRBV28; clone_size: NA; j_call: TRBJ1-4; d_call: NA; cdr3_nt: TGTGCCAGCAACCTAGGGGGGGCAGGGATTGGTGAAAAACTGTTTTTT; cdr3_aa: CASNLGGAGIGEKLFF
v_call: TRBV20-1; clone_size: NA; j_call: TRBJ1-4; d_call: TRBD1; cdr3_nt: TGCAGTGCTAGTTTGACAGGGGGGAATGAAAAACTGTTTTTT; cdr3_aa: CSASLTGGNEKLFF
v_call: TRBV7-7; clone_size: NA; j_call: TRBJ2-7; d_call: NA; cdr3_nt: TGTGCTAGCAGCTTAGGGCTCAATAGCGGCGAGAAGCAGTACTTC; cdr3_aa: CASSLGLNSGEKQYF
v_call: TRBV5-5; clone_size: NA; j_call: TRBJ2-7; d_call: NA; cdr3_nt: TGTGCCAGCACCGGCCTACCGACAGCAGAGCAGTACTTC; cdr3_aa: CASTGLPTAEQYF
v_call: TRBV5-1; clone_size: few; j_call: TRBJ1-2; d_call: NA; cdr3_nt: TGCGCCAGCAGGGAATTAGATGGCTACACCTTC; cdr3_aa: CASRELDGYTF
v_call: TRBV30; clone_size: NA; j_call: TRBJ1-2; d_call: NA; cdr3_nt: TGTGCCTGGAGTTCGGACAGTCTTCTCTATGGCTACACCTTC; cdr3_aa: CAWSSDSLLYGYTF
v_call: TRBV7-2; clone_size: once; j_call: TRBJ1-6; d_call: TRBD1; cdr3_nt: TGTGCCAGCAGCGAAAGGACAGGGAATTCACCCCTCCACTTT; cdr3_aa: CASSERTGNSPLHF
v_call: TRBV19; clone_size: NA; j_call: TRBJ2-7; d_call: NA; cdr3_nt: TGTGCCAGTAAATTTTCCTCAGGGACGACCTACGAGCAGTACTTC; cdr3_aa: CASKFSSGTTYEQYF
v_call: TRBV5-8; clone_size: NA; j_call: TRBJ2-1; d_call: NA; cdr3_nt: TGTGCCAGCAGCCAAGAGGGCAGAGATTACAATGAGCAGTTCTTC; cdr3_aa: CASSQEGRDYNEQFF
v_call: TRBV11-3; clone_size: NA; j_call: TRBJ2-1; d_call: TRBD2; cdr3_nt: TGTGCCAGCAGCGTCTCGCCCGGGAGGATTTACAATGAGCAGTTCTTC; cdr3_aa: CASSVSPGRIYNEQFF
v_call: TRBV11-2; clone_size: NA; j_call: TRBJ2-7; d_call: NA; cdr3_nt: TGTGCCAGCAGCTCGGGACCGGTCCCGAACGAGCAGTACTTC; cdr3_aa: CASSSGPVPNEQYF
v_call: TRBV20-1; clone_size: NA; j_call: TRBJ2-2; d_call: TRBD1; cdr3_nt: TGCAGTGCTATTGACAGGGAGCACACCGGGGAGCTGTTTTTT; cdr3_aa: CSAIDREHTGELFF
v_call: TRBV7-2; clone_size: NA; j_call: TRBJ2-3; d_call: TRBD2; cdr3_nt: TGTGCCAGCGGTATTAGCGGGTCCCGCACAGATACGCAGTATTTT; cdr3_aa: CASGISGSRTDTQYF
v_call: TRBV18; clone_size: NA; j_call: TRBJ2-2; d_call: TRBD1; cdr3_nt: TGTGCCAGCTCACCGGACACAGGGGGCTCCGGGGAGCTGTTTTTT; cdr3_aa: CASSPDTGGSGELFF